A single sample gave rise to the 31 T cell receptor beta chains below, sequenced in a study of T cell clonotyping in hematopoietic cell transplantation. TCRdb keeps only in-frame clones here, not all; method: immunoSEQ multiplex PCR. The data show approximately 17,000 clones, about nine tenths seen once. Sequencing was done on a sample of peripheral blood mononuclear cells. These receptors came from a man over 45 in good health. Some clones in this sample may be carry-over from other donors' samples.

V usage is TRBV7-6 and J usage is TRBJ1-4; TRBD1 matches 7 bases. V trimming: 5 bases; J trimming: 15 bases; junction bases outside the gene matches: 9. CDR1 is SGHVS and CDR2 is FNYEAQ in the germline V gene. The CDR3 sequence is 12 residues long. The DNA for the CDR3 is TGTGCCAGCAGCGACAGGAGACAGGGCTTGTTTTTT. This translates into CASSDRRQGLFF.

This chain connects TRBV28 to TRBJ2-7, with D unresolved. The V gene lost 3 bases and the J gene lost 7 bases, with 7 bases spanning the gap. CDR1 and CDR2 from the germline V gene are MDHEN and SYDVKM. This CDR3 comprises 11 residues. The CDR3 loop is CASSFRLEQYF. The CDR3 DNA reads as TGTGCCAGCAGTTTTAGACTTGAGCAGTACTTC.

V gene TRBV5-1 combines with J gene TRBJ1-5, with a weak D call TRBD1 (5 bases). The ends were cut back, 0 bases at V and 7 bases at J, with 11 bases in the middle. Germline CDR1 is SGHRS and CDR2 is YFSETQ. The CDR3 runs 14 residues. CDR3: CASSLDGAVQPQHF. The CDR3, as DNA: TGCGCCAGCAGCTTGGACGGGGCAGTCCAGCCCCAGCATTTT.

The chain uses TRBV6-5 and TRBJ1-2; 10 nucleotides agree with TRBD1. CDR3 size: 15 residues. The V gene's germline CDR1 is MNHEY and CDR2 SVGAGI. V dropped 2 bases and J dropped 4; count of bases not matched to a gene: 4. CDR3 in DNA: TGTGCCAGCAGTTACCCACGGACAGGGGGCTATGGCTACACCTTC. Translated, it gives CASSYPRTGGYGYTF.

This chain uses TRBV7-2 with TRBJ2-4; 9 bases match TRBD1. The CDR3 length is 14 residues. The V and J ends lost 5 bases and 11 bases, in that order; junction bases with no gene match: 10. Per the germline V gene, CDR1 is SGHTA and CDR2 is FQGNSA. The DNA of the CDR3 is TGTGCCAGCAGCCTCCACCCGGGACAGGGATTTCAGTACTTC. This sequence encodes CASSLHPGQGFQYF.

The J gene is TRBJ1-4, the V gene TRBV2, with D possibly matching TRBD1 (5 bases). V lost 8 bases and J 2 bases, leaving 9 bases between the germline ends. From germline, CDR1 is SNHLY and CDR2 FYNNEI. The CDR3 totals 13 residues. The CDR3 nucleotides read TGTGCCAGCCGCAGGGCCACTAATGAAAAACTGTTTTTT. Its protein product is CASRRATNEKLFF. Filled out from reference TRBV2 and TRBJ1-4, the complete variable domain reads EPEVTQTPSHQVTQMGQEVILRCVPISNHLYFYWYRQILGQKVEFLVSFYNNEISEKSEIFDDQFSVERPDGSNFTLKIRSTKLEDSAMYFCASRRATNEKLFFGSGTQLSVL.

The CDR3 is CSVVASGQGPLTF. In nucleotides, the CDR3 is TGCAGCGTTGTTGCTAGCGGACAGGGCCCGCTAACCTTC. The chain joins TRBV29-1 to TRBJ1-2; 8 bases are a match to TRBD1. CDR1 is SQVTM, CDR2 ANQGSEA, per germline. Trimming cost V 4 bases and J 14 bases; bases outside gene matches: 15. The CDR3 contains 13 residues.

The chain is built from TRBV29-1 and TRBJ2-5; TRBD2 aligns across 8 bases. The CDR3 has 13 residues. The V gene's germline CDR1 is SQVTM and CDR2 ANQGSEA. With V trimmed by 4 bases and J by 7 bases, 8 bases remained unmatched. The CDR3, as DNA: TGCAGCGTTGCTTCCGGGGGGGCCGTGACCCAGTACTTC. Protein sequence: CSVASGGAVTQYF.

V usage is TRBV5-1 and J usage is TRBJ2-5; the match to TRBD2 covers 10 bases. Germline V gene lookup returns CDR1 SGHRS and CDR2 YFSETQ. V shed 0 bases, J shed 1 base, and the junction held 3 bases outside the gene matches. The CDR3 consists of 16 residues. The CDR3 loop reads CASSLGTSGVQETQYF. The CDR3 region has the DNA TGCGCCAGCAGCTTGGGGACTAGCGGAGTCCAAGAGACCCAGTACTTC.

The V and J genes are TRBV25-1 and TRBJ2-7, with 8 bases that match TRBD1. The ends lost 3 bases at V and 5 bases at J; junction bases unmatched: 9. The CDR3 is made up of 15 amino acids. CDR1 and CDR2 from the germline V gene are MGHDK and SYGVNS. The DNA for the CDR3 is TGTGCCAGCAGTGAGAGGACAGGGTTCCCCCACGAGCAGTACTTC. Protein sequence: CASSERTGFPHEQYF.

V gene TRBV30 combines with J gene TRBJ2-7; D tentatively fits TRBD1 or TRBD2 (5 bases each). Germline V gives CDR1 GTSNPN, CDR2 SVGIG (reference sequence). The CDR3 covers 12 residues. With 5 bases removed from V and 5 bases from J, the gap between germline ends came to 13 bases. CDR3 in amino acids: CAWAYGDDEQYF. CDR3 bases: TGTGCCTGGGCCTACGGGGACGACGAGCAGTACTTC.

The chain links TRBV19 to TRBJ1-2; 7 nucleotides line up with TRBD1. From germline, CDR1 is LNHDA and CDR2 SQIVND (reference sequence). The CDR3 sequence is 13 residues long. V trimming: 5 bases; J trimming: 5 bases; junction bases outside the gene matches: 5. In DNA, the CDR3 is TGTGCCAGTAGTTCCGGACAGGTATATGGCTACACCTTC. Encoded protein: CASSSGQVYGYTF. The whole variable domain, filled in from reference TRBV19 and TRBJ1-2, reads DGGITQSPKYLFRKEGQNVTLSCEQNLNHDAMYWYRQDPGQGLRLIYYSQIVNDFQKGDIAEGYSVSREKKESFPLTVTSAQKNPTAFYLCASSSGQVYGYTFGSGTRLTVV.

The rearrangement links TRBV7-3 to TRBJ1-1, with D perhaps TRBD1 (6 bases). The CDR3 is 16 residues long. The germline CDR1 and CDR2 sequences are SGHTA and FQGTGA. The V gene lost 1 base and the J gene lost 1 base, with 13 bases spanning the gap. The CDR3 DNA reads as TGTGCCAGCAGCTTAAGAGGTGGGGGGCGGAACACTGAAGCTTTCTTT. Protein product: CASSLRGGGRNTEAFF.

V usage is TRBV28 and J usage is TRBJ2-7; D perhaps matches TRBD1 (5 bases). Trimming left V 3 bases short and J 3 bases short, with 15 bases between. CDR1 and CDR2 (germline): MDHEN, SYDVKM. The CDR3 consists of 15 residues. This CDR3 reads CASSLGYSTVYEQYF. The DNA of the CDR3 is TGTGCCAGCAGTTTGGGATACTCGACAGTCTACGAGCAGTACTTC.

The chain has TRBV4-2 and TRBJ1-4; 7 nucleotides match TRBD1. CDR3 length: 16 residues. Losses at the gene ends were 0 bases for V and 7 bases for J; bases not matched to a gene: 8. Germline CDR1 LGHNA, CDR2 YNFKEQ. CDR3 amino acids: CASSQDPGTASEKLFF. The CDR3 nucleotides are TGTGCCAGCAGCCAAGACCCTGGGACAGCAAGTGAAAAACTGTTTTTT.

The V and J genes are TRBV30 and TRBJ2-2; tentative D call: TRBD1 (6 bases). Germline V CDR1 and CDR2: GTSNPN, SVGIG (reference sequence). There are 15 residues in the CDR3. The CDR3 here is CASERGLANTGELFF. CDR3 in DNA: TGTGCATCGGAGAGGGGGTTAGCGAACACCGGGGAGCTGTTTTTT.

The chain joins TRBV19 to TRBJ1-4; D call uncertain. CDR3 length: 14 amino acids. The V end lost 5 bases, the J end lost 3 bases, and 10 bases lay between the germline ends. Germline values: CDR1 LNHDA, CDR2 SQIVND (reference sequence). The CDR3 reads CASSPGKPNEKLFF. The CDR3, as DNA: TGTGCCAGTAGTCCGGGGAAACCTAATGAAAAACTGTTTTTT.

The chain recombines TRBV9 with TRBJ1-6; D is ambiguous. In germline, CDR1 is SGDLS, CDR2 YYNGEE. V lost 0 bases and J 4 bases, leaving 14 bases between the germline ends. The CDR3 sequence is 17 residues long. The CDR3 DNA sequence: TGTGCCAGCAGCGTAGCGGCCACGATGATGTATAATTCACCCCTCCACTTT. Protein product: CASSVAATMMYNSPLHF. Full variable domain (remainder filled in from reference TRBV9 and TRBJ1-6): DSGVTQTPKHLITATGQRVTLRCSPRSGDLSVYWYQQSLDQGLQFLIQYYNGEERAKGNILERFSAQQFPDLHSELNLSSLELGDSALYFCASSVAATMMYNSPLHFGNGTRLTVT.

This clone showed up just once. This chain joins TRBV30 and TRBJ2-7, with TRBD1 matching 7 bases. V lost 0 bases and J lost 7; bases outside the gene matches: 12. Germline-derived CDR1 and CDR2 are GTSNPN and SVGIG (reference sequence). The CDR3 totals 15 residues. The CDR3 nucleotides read TGTGCCTGGAGTGTAAAGGGGGACAGACGAGGTGAGCAGTACTTC. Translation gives CAWSVKGDRRGEQYF.

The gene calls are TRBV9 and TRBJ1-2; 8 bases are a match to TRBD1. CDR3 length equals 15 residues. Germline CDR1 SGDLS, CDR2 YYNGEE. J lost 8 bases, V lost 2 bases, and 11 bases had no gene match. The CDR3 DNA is TGTGCCAGCAGCGTTCTCACAGGGGGAGGGGGCGGCTACACCTTC. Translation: CASSVLTGGGGGYTF.

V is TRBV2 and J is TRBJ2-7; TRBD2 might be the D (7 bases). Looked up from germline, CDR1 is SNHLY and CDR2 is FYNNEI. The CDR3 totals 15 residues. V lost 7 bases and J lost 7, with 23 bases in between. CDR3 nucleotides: TGTGCCAGCACTCCAGGAGGGGGGGGTTTGTGGGAGCAGTACTTC. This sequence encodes CASTPGGGGLWEQYF.

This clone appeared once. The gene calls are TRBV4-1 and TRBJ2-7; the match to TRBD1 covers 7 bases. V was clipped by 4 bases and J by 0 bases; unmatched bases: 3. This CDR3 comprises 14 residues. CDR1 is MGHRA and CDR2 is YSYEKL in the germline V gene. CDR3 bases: TGCGCCAGCAGCCGGGGGACAGACTCCTACGAGCAGTACTTC. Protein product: CASSRGTDSYEQYF.

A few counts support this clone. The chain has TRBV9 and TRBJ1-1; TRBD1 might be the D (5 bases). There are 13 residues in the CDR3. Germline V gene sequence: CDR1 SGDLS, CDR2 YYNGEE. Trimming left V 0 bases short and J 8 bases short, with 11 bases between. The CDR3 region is CASSVVGREEAFF. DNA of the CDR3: TGTGCCAGCAGCGTAGTCGGCAGGGAGGAAGCTTTCTTT.

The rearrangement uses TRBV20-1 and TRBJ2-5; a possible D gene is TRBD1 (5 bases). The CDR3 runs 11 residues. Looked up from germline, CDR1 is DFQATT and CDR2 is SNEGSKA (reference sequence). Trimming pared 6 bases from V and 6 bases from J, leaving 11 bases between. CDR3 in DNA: TGCAGTGCCCAGACAGAGCAGACCCAGTACTTC. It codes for CSAQTEQTQYF.

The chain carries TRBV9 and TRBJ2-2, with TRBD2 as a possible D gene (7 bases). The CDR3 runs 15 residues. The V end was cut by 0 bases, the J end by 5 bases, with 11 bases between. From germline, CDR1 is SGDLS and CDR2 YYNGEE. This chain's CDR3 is CASSVEGGLTGELFF. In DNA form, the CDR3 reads TGTGCCAGCAGCGTAGAGGGGGGGCTTACCGGGGAGCTGTTTTTT.

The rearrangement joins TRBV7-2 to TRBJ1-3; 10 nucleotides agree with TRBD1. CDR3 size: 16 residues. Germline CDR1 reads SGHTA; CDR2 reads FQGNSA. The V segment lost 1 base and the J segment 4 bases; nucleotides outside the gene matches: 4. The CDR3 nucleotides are TGTGCCAGCAGCTTAGTGGGACAGGGGTCGGGAAACACCATATATTTT. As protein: CASSLVGQGSGNTIYF.

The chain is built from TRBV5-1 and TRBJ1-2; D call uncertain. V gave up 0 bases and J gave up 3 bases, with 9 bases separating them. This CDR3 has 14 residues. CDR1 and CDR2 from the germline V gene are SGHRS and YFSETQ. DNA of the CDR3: TGCGCCAGCAGCTTGGCCCGGGCGGACTATGGCTACACCTTC. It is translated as CASSLARADYGYTF.

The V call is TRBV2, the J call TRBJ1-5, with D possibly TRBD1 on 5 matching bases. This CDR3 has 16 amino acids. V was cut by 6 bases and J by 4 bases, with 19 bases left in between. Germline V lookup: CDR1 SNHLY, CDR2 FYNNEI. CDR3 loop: CASREMWGAVNQPQHF. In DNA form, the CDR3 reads TGTGCCAGCAGGGAGATGTGGGGCGCGGTTAATCAGCCCCAGCATTTT.

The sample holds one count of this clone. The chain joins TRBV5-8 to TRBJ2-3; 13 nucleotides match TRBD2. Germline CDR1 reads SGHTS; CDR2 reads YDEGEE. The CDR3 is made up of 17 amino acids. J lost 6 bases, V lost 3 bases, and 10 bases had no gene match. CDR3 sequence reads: CASSSGTSGAPRDTQYF. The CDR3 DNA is TGTGCCAGCAGCTCAGGGACTAGCGGGGCCCCGAGGGATACGCAGTATTTT.

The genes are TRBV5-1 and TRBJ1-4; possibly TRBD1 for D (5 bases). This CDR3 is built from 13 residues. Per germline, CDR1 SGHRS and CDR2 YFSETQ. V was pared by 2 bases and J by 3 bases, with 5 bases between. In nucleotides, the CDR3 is TGCGCCAGCAGCTTAGGGGCTAATGAAAAACTGTTTTTT. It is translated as CASSLGANEKLFF.

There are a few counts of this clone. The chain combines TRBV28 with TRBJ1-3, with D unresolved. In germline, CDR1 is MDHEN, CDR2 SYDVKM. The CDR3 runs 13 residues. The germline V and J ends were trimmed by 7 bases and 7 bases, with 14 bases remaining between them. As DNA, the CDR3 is TGTGCCAGCAAGCAGCATCTAGGGAACACCATATATTTT. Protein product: CASKQHLGNTIYF.